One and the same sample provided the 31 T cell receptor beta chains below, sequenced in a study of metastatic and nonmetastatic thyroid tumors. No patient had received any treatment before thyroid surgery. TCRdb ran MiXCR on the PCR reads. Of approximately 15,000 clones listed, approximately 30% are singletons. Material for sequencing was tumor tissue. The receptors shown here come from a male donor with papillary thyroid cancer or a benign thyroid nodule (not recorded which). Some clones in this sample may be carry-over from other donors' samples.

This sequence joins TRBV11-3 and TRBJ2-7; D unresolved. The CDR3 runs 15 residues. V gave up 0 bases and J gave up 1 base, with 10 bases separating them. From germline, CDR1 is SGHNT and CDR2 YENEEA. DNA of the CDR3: TGTGCCAGCAGCTTAGATGTGGCAGCTTCCTACGAGCAGTACTTC. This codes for CASSLDVAASYEQYF.

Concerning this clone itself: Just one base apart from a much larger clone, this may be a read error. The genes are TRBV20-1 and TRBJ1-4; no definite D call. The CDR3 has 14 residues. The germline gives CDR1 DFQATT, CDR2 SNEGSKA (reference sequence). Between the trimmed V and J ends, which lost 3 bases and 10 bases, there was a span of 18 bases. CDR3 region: CSARWAPTKGKLFF. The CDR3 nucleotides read TGCAGTGCTAGGTGGGCCCCCACAAAGGGAAAACTGTTTTTT.

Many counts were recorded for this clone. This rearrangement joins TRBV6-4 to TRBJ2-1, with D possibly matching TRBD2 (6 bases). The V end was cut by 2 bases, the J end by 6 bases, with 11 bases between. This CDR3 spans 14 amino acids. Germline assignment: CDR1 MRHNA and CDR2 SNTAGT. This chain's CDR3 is CASSDTSSANEQFF. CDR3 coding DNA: TGTGCCAGCAGTGACACGTCTAGCGCCAATGAGCAGTTCTTC.

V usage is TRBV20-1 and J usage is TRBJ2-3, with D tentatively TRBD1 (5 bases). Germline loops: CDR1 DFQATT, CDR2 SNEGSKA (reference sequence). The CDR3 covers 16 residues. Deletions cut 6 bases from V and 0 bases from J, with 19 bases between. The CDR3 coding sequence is TGCAGTGCCAGGACCCCTAGGGGCATGAGCACAGATACGCAGTATTTT. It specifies CSARTPRGMSTDTQYF.

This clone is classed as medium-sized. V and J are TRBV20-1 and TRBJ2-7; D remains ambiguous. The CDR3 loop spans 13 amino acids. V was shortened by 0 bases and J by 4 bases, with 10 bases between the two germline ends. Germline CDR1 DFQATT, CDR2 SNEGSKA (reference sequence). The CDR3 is CSARDPRHYEQYF. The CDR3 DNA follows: TGCAGTGCTAGAGATCCCCGACATTACGAGCAGTACTTC.

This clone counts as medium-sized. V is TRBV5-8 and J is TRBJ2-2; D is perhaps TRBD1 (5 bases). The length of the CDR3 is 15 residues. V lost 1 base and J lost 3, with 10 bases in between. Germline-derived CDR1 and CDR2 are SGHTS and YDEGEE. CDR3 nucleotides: TGTGCCAGCAGCTTGAAGGGGCCGTACACCGGGGAGCTGTTTTTT. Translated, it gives CASSLKGPYTGELFF.

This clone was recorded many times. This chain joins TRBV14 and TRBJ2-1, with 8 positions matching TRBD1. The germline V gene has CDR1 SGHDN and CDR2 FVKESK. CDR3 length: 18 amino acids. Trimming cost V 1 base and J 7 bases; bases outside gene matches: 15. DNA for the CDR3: TGTGCCAGCAGCCAAGGGGGATGGGTGGACAGGGTTTTGAATGAGCAGTTCTTC. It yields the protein CASSQGGWVDRVLNEQFF.

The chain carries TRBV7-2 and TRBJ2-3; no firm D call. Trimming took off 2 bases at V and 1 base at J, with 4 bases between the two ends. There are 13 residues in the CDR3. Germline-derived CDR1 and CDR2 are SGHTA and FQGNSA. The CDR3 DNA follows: TGTGCCAGCAGCTTACTAGGCACAGATACGCAGTATTTT. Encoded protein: CASSLLGTDTQYF.

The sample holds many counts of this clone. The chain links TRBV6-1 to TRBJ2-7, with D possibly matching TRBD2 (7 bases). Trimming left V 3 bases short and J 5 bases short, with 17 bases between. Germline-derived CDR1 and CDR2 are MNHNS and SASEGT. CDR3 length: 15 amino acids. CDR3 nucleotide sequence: TGTGCCAGCAGTGACGCGCAATTCGGGGGGCACGAGCAGTACTTC. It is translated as CASSDAQFGGHEQYF.

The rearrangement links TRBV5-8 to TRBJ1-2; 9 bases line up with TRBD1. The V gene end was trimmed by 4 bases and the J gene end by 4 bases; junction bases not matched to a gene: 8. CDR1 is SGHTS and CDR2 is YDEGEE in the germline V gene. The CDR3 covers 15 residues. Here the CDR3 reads CASSPGTGTVYGYTF. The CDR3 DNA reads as TGTGCCAGCAGCCCCGGGACAGGGACGGTCTATGGCTACACCTTC.

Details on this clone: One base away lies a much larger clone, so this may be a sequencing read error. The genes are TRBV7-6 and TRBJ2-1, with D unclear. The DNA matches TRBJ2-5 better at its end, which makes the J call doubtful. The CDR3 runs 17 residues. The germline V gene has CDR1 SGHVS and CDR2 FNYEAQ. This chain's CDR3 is CASQPFQISVTQETQYF. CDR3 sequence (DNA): TGTGCCAGCCAACCTTTCCAAATCAGCGTGACCCAAGAGACCCAGTACTTC.

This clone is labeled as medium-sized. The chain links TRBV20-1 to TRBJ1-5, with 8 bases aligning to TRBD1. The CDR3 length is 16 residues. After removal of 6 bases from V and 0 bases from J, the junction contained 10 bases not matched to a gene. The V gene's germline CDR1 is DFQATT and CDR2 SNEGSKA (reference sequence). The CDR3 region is CSASGTGHYSNQPQHF. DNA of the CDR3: TGCAGTGCCTCCGGGACAGGACATTATAGCAATCAGCCCCAGCATTTT.

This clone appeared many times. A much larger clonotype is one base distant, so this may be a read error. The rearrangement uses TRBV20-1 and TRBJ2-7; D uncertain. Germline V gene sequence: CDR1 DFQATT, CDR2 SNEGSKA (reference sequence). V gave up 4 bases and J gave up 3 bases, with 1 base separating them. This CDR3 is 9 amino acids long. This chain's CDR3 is CSAIYEQYF. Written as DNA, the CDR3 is TGCAGTGCTATCTACGAGCAGTACTTC.

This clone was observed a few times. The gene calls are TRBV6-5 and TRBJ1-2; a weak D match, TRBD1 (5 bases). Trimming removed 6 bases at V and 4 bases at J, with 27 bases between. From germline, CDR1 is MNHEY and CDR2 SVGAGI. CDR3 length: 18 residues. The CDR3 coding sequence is TGTGCCAGCAGCAGCCCATTGGGGGGTACCCTGGGTGGCTATGGCTACACCTTC. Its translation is CASSSPLGGTLGGYGYTF.

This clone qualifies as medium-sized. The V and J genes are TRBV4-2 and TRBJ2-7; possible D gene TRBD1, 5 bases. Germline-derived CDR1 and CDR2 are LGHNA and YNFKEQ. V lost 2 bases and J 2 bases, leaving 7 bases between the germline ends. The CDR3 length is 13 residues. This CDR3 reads CASSQLTAYEQYF. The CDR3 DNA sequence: TGTGCCAGCAGCCAACTGACAGCCTACGAGCAGTACTTC.

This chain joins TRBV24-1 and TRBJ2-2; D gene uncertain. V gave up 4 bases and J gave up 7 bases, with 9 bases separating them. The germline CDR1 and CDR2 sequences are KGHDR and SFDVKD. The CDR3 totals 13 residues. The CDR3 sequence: CATSERPDGELFF. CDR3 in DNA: TGTGCCACCAGTGAGAGGCCCGACGGGGAGCTGTTTTTT.

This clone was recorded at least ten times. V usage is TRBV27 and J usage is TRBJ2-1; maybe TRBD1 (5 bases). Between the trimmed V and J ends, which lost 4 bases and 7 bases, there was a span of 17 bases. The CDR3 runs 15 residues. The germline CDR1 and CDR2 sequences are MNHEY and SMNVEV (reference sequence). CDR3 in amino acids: CASSSGLGILNEQFF. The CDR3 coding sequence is TGTGCCAGCAGTTCAGGGCTAGGAATCCTGAATGAGCAGTTCTTC.

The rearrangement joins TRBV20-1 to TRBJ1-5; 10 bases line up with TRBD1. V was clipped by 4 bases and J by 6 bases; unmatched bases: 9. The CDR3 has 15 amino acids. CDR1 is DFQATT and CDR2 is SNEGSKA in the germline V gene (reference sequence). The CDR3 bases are TGCAGTGCTAAAGAAACGGGACAGGGGTTTCAGCCCCAGCATTTT. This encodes CSAKETGQGFQPQHF.

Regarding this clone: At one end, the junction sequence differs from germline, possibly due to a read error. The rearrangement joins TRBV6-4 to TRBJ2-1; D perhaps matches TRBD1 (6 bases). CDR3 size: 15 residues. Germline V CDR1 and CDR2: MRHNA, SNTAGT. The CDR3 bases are TGTGCCAGCAGTGAGGGGGCTTGGTCCTACAATGAGCGGTTCTTC. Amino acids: CASSEGAWSYNERFF.

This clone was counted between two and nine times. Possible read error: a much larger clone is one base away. The CDR3 DNA reads as TGTGCCAGCAGTGACAGCTCTGGGTCCAACGTCCTGACTTTC. Its translation is CASSDSSGSNVLTF. V gene TRBV27 combines with J gene TRBJ2-6, with a tentative D call TRBD1 (5 bases). CDR3 length: 14 residues. Germline loops: CDR1 MNHEY, CDR2 SMNVEV (reference sequence).

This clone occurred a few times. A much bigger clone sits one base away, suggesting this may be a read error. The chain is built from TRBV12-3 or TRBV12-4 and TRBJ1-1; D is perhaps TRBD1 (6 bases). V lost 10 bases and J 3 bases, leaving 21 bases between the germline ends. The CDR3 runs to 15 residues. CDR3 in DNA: TGTGCCAACAGGACAAGTACAGGGACGTACACTGAAGCTTTCTTT. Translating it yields CANRTSTGTYTEAFF.

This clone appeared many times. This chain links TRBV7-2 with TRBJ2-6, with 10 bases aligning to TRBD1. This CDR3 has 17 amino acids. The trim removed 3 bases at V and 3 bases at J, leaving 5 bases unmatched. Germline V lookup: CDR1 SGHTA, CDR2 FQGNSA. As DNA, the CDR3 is TGTGCCAGCAGCTTGGGGGGGACAGGGGTTGGGGCCAACGTCCTGACTTTC. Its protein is CASSLGGTGVGANVLTF.

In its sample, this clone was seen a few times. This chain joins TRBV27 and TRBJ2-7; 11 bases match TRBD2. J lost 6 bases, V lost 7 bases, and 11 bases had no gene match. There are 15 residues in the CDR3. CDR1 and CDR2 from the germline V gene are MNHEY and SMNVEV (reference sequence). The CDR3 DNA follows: TGTGCCAGCACTCTTAGCGGGGGGGCCGGGGGCGAGCAGTACTTC. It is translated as CASTLSGGAGGEQYF.

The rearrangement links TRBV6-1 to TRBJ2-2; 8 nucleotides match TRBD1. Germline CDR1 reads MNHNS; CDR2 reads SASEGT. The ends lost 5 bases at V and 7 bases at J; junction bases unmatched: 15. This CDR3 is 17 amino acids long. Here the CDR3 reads CASSTSLDRELIGELFF. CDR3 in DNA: TGTGCCAGCAGTACGAGCTTGGACAGGGAATTAATCGGGGAGCTGTTTTTT.

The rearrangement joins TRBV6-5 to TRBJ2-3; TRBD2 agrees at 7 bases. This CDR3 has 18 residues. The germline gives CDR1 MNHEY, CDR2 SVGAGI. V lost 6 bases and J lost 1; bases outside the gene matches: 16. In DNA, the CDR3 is TGTGCCAGCAGCCGGTCCCGGGAGGTCCTAAGGGGCACAGATACGCAGTATTTT. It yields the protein CASSRSREVLRGTDTQYF.

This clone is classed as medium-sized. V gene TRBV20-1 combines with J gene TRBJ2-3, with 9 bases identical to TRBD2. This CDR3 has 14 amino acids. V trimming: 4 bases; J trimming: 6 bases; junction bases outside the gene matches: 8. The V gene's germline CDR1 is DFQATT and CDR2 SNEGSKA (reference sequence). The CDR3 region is CSAIPAGGTDTQYF. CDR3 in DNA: TGCAGTGCTATCCCAGCGGGGGGTACCGATACGCAGTATTTT.

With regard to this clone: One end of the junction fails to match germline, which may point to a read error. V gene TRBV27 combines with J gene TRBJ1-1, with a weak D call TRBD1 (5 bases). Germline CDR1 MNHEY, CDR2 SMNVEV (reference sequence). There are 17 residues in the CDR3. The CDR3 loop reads CTSSLSVGRAADTEAFF. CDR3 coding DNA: TGCACCAGCAGTTTATCGGTGGGGCGAGCGGCGGACACTGAAGCTTTCTTT.

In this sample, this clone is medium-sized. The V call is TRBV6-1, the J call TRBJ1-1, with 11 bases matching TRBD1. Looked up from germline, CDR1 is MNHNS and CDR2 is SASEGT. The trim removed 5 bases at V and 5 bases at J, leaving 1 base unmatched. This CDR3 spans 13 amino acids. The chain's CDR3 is CASSWDRGTEAFF. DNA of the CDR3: TGTGCCAGCAGTTGGGACAGGGGGACTGAAGCTTTCTTT.

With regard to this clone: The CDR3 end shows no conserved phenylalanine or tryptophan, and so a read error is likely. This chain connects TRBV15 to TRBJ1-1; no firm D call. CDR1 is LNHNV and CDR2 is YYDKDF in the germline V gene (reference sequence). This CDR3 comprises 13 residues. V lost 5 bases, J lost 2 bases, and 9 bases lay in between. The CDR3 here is CATSHTLNTEAFL. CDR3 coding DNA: TGTGCCACCAGCCATACACTAAACACTGAAGCTTTCCTT.

The DNA of the CDR3 is TGTGCCAGCAGCTTAGGTCAGGGGAGACATCAGCCCCAGCATTTT. It codes for CASSLGQGRHQPQHF. This chain connects TRBV11-2 to TRBJ1-5; D may be TRBD1 (6 bases). Germline CDR1 reads SGHAT; CDR2 reads FQNNGV. Trimming left V 1 base short and J 5 bases short, with 12 bases between. The CDR3 runs 15 residues.

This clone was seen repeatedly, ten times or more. DNA for the CDR3: TGCGCCAGCAGCTTGGCTGCGGGGACAGGGTGGAATGAAAAACTGTTTTTT. Its protein is CASSLAAGTGWNEKLFF. The chain is built from TRBV5-1 and TRBJ1-4, with TRBD1 identical over 9 bases. Losses at the gene ends were 0 bases for V and 5 bases for J; bases not matched to a gene: 8. Per germline, CDR1 SGHRS and CDR2 YFSETQ. The CDR3 extends over 17 amino acids.